This T cell receptor beta chain was found in a study of CD8+ T cells in alopecia areata. Study conclusions and caveats: Many expanded lesional clones remained in scalp and blood on tofacitinib. Uncertainty about whether baseline CD8+ expansion is linked to response remains, with one nonresponder.

This clone turned up a few times. Its cognate antigen is unknown. Extracted RNA was reverse transcribed into cDNA, the sequencing template. The protocol was immunoSEQ multiplex PCR, while the TCRdb copy is restricted to in-frame clones and leaves out a portion. The sample carries hundreds of thousands of clones, over 60% recorded once. The treatment is: oral pan-JAK inhibitor, 5-10 mg twice daily. Researchers gathered lesional scalp punch biopsies and peripheral blood from patients with alopecia areata. Starting from PBMCs, sorting isolated CD4+ and CD8+ T cells. This receptor was identified in a human donor with alopecia areata. The sequences come from CD4+ T cells sorted from blood, collected at approximately week 44, from a patient treated with tofacitinib.

The DNA of the CDR3 is TGTGCCTGGAGTGTGGGCAGCCGCTACACCTTC. Translated: CAWSVGSRYTF. J is TRBJ1-2 and V is TRBV30; D is undetermined. Germline V lookup: CDR1 GTSNPN, CDR2 SVGIG (reference sequence). The V end lost 0 bases, the J end lost 9 bases, and 8 bases lay between the germline ends. The length of the CDR3 is 11 residues.